Here is one TCR beta chain with its context. The sample comes from a study of shared clonotypes between healthy human individuals. Deep level was the assay's run setting. On ten immunoSEQ deep assay plates, unsorted PBMC DNA was sequenced. Only in-frame clones appear in the TCRdb table, and some are missing; sequencing was by immunoSEQ multiplex PCR. The profile shows a few hundred thousand clones, more than 70% of them singletons. CDR3 length: 14 amino acids. V was shortened by 2 bases and J by 3 bases, with 12 bases between the two germline ends. Germline values: CDR1 SGDLS, CDR2 YYNGEE. The donors were adults (healthy and HIV-negative) with no recent acute infections or vaccinations.

This sequence joins TRBV9 and TRBJ2-7; D unclear. Sequences were obtained from PBMCs. The sequence came from a woman in her forties in good health. Some clones in this sample may be carry-over from other donors' samples. The CDR3, as DNA: TGTGCCAGCAGCGTTAGCATGGCAGGCTACGAGCAGTACTTC. This encodes CASSVSMAGYEQYF.